Listed below are T cell receptor beta chains from one sample, sequenced in a study of blood T cell repertoires in COVID-19. Clones were sequenced by immunoSEQ multiplex PCR, and TCRdb holds only the in-frame ones, with some missing. The profile shows some 450,000 clones, about 90% of them singletons. Sequencing input: peripheral blood. The receptor set was obtained from a man in his late teens or twenties with COVID-19, enrolled during active disease. Both conserved end residues are part of each CDR3. The order of the fields is D gene, J gene, V gene, clone size, CDR3 protein, CDR3 DNA. A D gene is named only where the DNA matches it firmly. Size is stated for part of the rows, as once, few or many counts, or as a class when the clone is expanded.

. | TRBJ1-6 | TRBV10-1 | . | CASSDSYGAPLHF | TGCGCCAGCAGTGATTCCTACGGAGCACCCCTCCACTTT
TRBD1 | TRBJ2-1 | TRBV5-4 | . | CASSFRDRSYNEQFF | TGTGCCAGCAGCTTCAGGGACAGGTCCTACAATGAGCAGTTCTTC
. | TRBJ1-5 | TRBV11-3 | once | CASTLKGPRSRPQHF | TGTGCCAGCACCCTCAAGGGGCCCCGATCTCGGCCCCAGCATTTT
TRBD2 | TRBJ2-2 | TRBV6-5 | . | CASSWGLAGGELFF | TGTGCCAGCAGTTGGGGACTAGCGGGGGGGGAGCTGTTTTTT
TRBD1 | TRBJ2-5 | TRBV7-2 | . | CASSQYSGTGGETQYF | TGTGCCAGCAGCCAGTACTCCGGGACAGGGGGAGAGACCCAGTACTTC
TRBD1 | TRBJ2-7 | TRBV2 | . | CASSDGQGAMLEQYF | TGTGCCAGCAGTGACGGACAGGGGGCGATGCTCGAGCAGTACTTC
. | TRBJ1-6 | TRBV2 | . | CASSVGDSPLHF | TGTGCCAGCAGTGTGGGAGATTCACCCCTCCACTTT
TRBD1 | TRBJ2-2 | TRBV11-2 | . | CASSLEQGIVTGELFF | TGTGCCAGCAGCTTAGAACAGGGGATAGTGACCGGGGAGCTGTTTTTT
TRBD2 | TRBJ2-1 | TRBV27 | . | CASSLGSSGVDEQFF | TGTGCCAGCAGTTTAGGGTCTAGCGGGGTTGATGAGCAGTTCTTC
. | TRBJ1-2 | TRBV27 | . | CASSLYSGSVGYTF | TGTGCCAGCAGTTTATATTCAGGTTCTGTTGGCTACACCTTC
TRBD1 | TRBJ1-1 | TRBV13 | . | CAGQTGGNTEAFF | TGTGCCGGACAAACAGGGGGGAACACTGAAGCTTTCTTT
. | TRBJ2-7 | TRBV10-3 | . | CAIRSTGTYEQYF | TGTGCCATCAGGTCGACAGGAACCTACGAGCAGTACTTC
. | TRBJ2-2 | TRBV19 | . | CASSPARAVGELFF | TGTGCCAGTAGCCCCGCCAGGGCGGTCGGGGAGCTGTTTTTT
TRBD2 | TRBJ2-5 | TRBV5-6 | . | CASSLGGSGGFQETQYF | TGTGCCAGCAGCTTGGGTGGGAGCGGGGGGTTTCAAGAGACCCAGTACTTC
TRBD1 | TRBJ2-7 | TRBV5-1 | . | CASSLRLGQGAHEQYF | TGCGCCAGCAGCTTGAGGTTGGGACAGGGGGCCCACGAGCAGTACTTC
. | TRBJ1-2 | TRBV11-3 | few | CASSLSNSGTHGYTF | TGTGCCAGCAGCTTATCGAACTCCGGGACTCATGGCTACACCTTC
. | TRBJ1-1 | TRBV27 | . | CASSFRQNTEAFF | TGTGCCAGCAGTTTTAGACAGAACACTGAAGCTTTCTTT
. | TRBJ2-6 | TRBV7-2 | . | CASSPRGGAGANVLTF | TGTGCCAGCAGCCCCAGAGGGGGGGCCGGGGCCAACGTCCTGACTTTC
. | TRBJ2-7 | TRBV27 | . | CASGLQGGFEQYF | TGTGCCAGCGGACTGCAGGGGGGCTTCGAGCAGTACTTC
TRBD1 | TRBJ1-5 | TRBV24-1 | once | CATSETTGGGNQPQHF | TGTGCCACCAGTGAGACGACAGGGGGCGGCAATCAGCCCCAGCATTTT
. | TRBJ2-3 | TRBV5-1 | . | CASSLGEGTDTQYF | TGCGCCAGCAGCTTGGGGGAGGGCACAGATACGCAGTATTTT
TRBD2 | TRBJ2-5 | TRBV11-1 | . | CASSIRAGGETQYF | TGTGCCAGCAGCATCCGAGCGGGAGGGGAGACCCAGTACTTC
. | TRBJ2-1 | TRBV3-1/TRBV3-2 | . | CASSQPPRSEQFF | TGTGCCAGCAGCCAACCTCCCCGGAGTGAGCAGTTCTTC
. | TRBJ2-7 | TRBV5-6 | . | CASSLDNYEQYF | TGTGCCAGCAGCCTGGACAACTACGAGCAGTACTTC
. | TRBJ1-6 | TRBV25-1 | . | CASSEWQGHPTSPLHF | TGTGCCAGCAGTGAATGGCAGGGACACCCAACTTCACCCCTCCACTTT
. | TRBJ2-3 | TRBV30 | . | CAWSGQDTDTQYF | TGTGCCTGGAGTGGTCAGGACACAGATACGCAGTATTTT
TRBD2 | TRBJ2-1 | TRBV30 | . | CAWNTGTSGIGEQFF | TGTGCCTGGAATACCGGGACTAGCGGGATTGGTGAGCAGTTCTTC
TRBD2 | TRBJ2-7 | TRBV6-5 | . | CASSFSAGGLYEQYF | TGTGCCAGCAGTTTCTCGGCGGGGGGCCTTTACGAGCAGTACTTC
. | TRBJ1-4 | TRBV5-1 | . | CASSPTNLGGKLFF | TGCGCCAGCAGCCCAACCAATCTAGGTGGAAAACTGTTTTTT
TRBD1 | TRBJ1-3 | TRBV5-4 | . | CASSRTGASGNTIYF | TGTGCCAGCAGCCGAACAGGGGCCTCTGGAAACACCATATATTTT
TRBD2 | TRBJ2-5 | TRBV5-4 | . | CATWSGGGGETQYF | TGTGCCACCTGGTCCGGCGGGGGAGGAGAGACCCAGTACTTC
. | TRBJ2-7 | TRBV7-9 | . | CASSPTRGTYEQYF | TGTGCCAGCAGCCCAACACGGGGGACCTACGAGCAGTACTTC
. | TRBJ2-4 | TRBV3-1/TRBV3-2 | . | CASSRDRFSIQYF | TGTGCCAGCAGCCGCGACAGGTTCAGCATTCAGTACTTC
TRBD1 | TRBJ1-2 | TRBV27 | once | CASSSTQGVNGYTF | TGTGCCAGCAGTTCAACACAGGGGGTAAATGGCTACACCTTC
TRBD2 | TRBJ2-3 | TRBV2 | once | CASSQQLAGGADTQYF | TGTGCCAGCAGTCAACAACTAGCGGGAGGGGCAGATACGCAGTATTTT
TRBD1 | TRBJ2-7 | TRBV7-9 | . | CASSFRQGADYEQYF | TGTGCCAGCAGCTTCCGACAGGGGGCCGACTACGAGCAGTACTTC
TRBD2 | TRBJ2-7 | TRBV5-6 | . | CASSLEGLASGRYEQYF | TGTGCCAGCAGCTTGGAGGGACTAGCATCGGGCCGCTACGAGCAGTACTTC
TRBD2 | TRBJ2-3 | TRBV2 | . | CASSLTSGGLGASSTDTQYF | TGTGCCAGCAGTCTGACTAGCGGGGGTTTGGGAGCGTCTAGCACAGATACGCAGTATTTT
. | TRBJ2-1 | TRBV3-1/TRBV3-2 | . | CASSQGGREQFF | TGTGCCAGCAGCCAAGGTGGGCGAGAGCAGTTCTTC
TRBD2 | TRBJ2-5 | TRBV7-2 | . | CASSSTGGSVTQYF | TGTGCCAGCAGCTCCACCGGGGGGTCCGTGACCCAGTACTTC
TRBD2 | TRBJ2-1 | TRBV3-1/TRBV3-2 | . | CASRGRTGTKSYNEQFF | TGTGCCAGCAGAGGAAGAACCGGGACTAAATCCTACAATGAGCAGTTCTTC
. | TRBJ2-2 | TRBV6-5 | . | CASSYPKGQNTGELFF | TGTGCCAGCAGTTACCCTAAGGGGCAAAACACCGGGGAGCTGTTTTTT